Below, 15 T cell receptor beta chains from the same sample are listed, as sequenced in a study of T cells in Graves' hyperthyroidism and ophthalmopathy. The source material, RNA transcripts, was used to amplify TCR beta CDR3 regions. TCR CDR3 regions were first amplified by RT-PCR with HTBI primers. TCRdb fed the multiplex PCR reads into MiXCR, producing one record per CDR3 protein. The data hold approximately 610,000 distinct CDR3 sequences, with over 12% observed a single time. The sequenced sample was blood. Receptors originate from a woman aged 40 to 55 with Graves' ophthalmopathy.

This clonotype occurred many times. The chain is built from TRBV12-3 or TRBV12-4 and TRBJ2-7; 14 bases are shared with TRBD2. V lost 7 bases, J lost 5 bases, and 16 bases stayed unmatched. The CDR3 sequence is 18 residues long. The CDR3 reads CASTSGLAGGLFIHEQYF. DNA for the CDR3: TGTGCCAGCACCTCAGGACTAGCGGGAGGCCTTTTCATCCACGAGCAGTACTTC.

The sample holds many counts of this clonotype. This chain links TRBV28 with TRBJ2-7; 9 bases align to TRBD1. This CDR3 region has 15 residues. Germline V gives CDR1 MDHEN, CDR2 SYDVKM. Unmatched junction bases numbered 6, after V lost 4 bases and J lost 2 bases. This CDR3 is CASSSPGQGTYEQYF. The DNA for the CDR3 is TGTGCCAGCAGTTCCCCGGGACAGGGAACCTACGAGCAGTACTTC.

In this sample, this clonotype turned up a few times. The J gene is TRBJ1-1, the V gene TRBV5-4, with TRBD1 as a possible D gene (5 bases). Germline V gives CDR1 SGHNT, CDR2 YYREEE (reference sequence). The CDR3 covers 15 residues. Deletions cut 6 bases from V and 0 bases from J, with 15 bases between. DNA for the CDR3: TGTGCCAGCACCGGTCCGGGACTCCTGAACACTGAAGCTTTCTTT. It encodes CASTGPGLLNTEAFF.

This clonotype was found many times. One end of the junction does not line up with germline, which may come from a read error. This chain joins TRBV27 and TRBJ2-7; 7 bases map to TRBD2. Looked up from germline, CDR1 is MNHEY and CDR2 is SMNVEV (reference sequence). This CDR3 contains 15 residues. The DNA for the CDR3 is TGTGCCAGCAGTTTATCGATTGGGGAGGGGTACGGGCAGTACTTC. Translation gives CASSLSIGEGYGQYF.

This clonotype has at least ten counts. The V call is TRBV7-2, the J call TRBJ2-5, with D hard to call. Germline V gene lookup returns CDR1 SGHTA and CDR2 FQGNSA. V gave up 2 bases and J gave up 7 bases, with 11 bases separating them. This CDR3 contains 13 residues. This CDR3 reads CASSLLSIGTQYF. The CDR3 nucleotides are TGTGCCAGCAGCTTACTGTCAATAGGGACCCAGTACTTC.

The rearrangement joins TRBV28 to TRBJ2-5, with D maybe TRBD1 (6 bases). CDR3 length equals 14 residues. Looked up from germline, CDR1 is MDHEN and CDR2 is SYDVKM. V shed 4 bases and J shed 3 bases, with 12 bases lying between them. CDR3 residues: CASSSPRQEETQYF. The CDR3 DNA sequence: TGTGCCAGCAGTTCCCCCCGACAGGAAGAGACCCAGTACTTC.

This clonotype was seen ten or more times. A much larger clone differs from this one at a single base, so this may be a read error. The chain has TRBV28 and TRBJ1-2; a possible D gene is TRBD1 (5 bases). The CDR3 sequence is 15 residues long. Germline values: CDR1 MDHEN, CDR2 SYDVKM. V was trimmed by 5 bases and J by 7 bases, leaving 20 bases between them. The CDR3 nucleotides are TGTGCCAGCAGTATCAATTCGGTGGGGGGTAGTGGCTACACCTTC. Protein: CASSINSVGGSGYTF.

The chain has TRBV4-1 and TRBJ2-7; 15 bases align to TRBD2. The ends lost 5 bases at V and 4 bases at J; junction bases unmatched: 9. This CDR3 has 17 amino acids. Germline V gene data show CDR1 as MGHRA and CDR2 as YSYEKL. The CDR3 spells CASSFGLAGGPRYEQYF. Here the CDR3 DNA reads TGCGCCAGCAGCTTTGGACTAGCGGGAGGGCCTCGATACGAGCAGTACTTC.

Only a few counts were recorded for this clonotype. The chain couples TRBV5-1 to TRBJ1-5; maybe TRBD1 (5 bases). CDR1 is SGHRS, CDR2 YFSETQ, per germline. This CDR3 has 15 residues. Trimming took off 4 bases at V and 5 bases at J, with 16 bases between the two ends. Written as DNA, the CDR3 is TGCGCCAGCAGCGACGGAGTGGGGGGAGATCAGCCCCAGCATTTT. Encoded protein: CASSDGVGGDQPQHF.

The V gene is TRBV19, the J gene TRBJ2-5; D is unresolved. The CDR3 has 13 amino acids. V lost 3 bases and J 3 bases, leaving 8 bases between the germline ends. Germline CDR1 is LNHDA and CDR2 is SQIVND (reference sequence). The DNA for the CDR3 is TGTGCCAGTAGTATTTACAGAGAAGAGACCCAGTACTTC. Translating it yields CASSIYREETQYF.

This clonotype appeared many times. J is TRBJ2-6 and V is TRBV2; D unclear. This CDR3 spans 13 amino acids. Germline V gene sequence: CDR1 SNHLY, CDR2 FYNNEI. Trimming stripped 9 bases from V and 2 bases from J, with 8 bases between. The CDR3 DNA is TGTGCCAGTCAGCTTACTGGGGCCAACGTCCTGACTTTC. This sequence encodes CASQLTGANVLTF.

This clonotype was seen repeatedly, ten times or more. The chain is built from TRBV6-2 or TRBV6-3 and TRBJ2-7; 9 bases match TRBD1. Losses at the gene ends were 6 bases for V and 2 bases for J; bases not matched to a gene: 8. The length of the CDR3 is 15 residues. Per the germline V gene, CDR1 is MNHEY and CDR2 is SVGEGT. Here the CDR3 reads CASRPGTGSAYEQYF. The CDR3 nucleotides are TGTGCCAGCAGACCCGGGACAGGGAGTGCCTACGAGCAGTACTTC.

This clonotype was seen many times. The rearrangement uses TRBV12-3 or TRBV12-4 and TRBJ1-1; D unclear. The CDR3 runs 15 residues. Trimming left V 7 bases short and J 4 bases short, with 19 bases between. The CDR3 sequence: CASNLLSGEGTEAFF. The CDR3, as DNA: TGTGCCAGCAATCTTCTATCGGGTGAAGGCACTGAAGCTTTCTTT.

This clonotype was observed a handful of times. The chain combines TRBV3-1 with TRBJ1-1; D not certain. The CDR3 extends over 15 amino acids. CDR1 LGHDT and CDR2 YNNKEL come from the germline V gene (reference sequence). With 1 base removed from V and 1 base from J, the gap between germline ends came to 10 bases. The CDR3 nucleotides read TGTGCCAGCAGCCAAGTAATTCGAGGGAACACTGAAGCTTTCTTT. Residues: CASSQVIRGNTEAFF.

Concerning this clonotype itself: Its ends do not fully match the called genes, so a read error is possible. V usage is TRBV15 and J usage is TRBJ1-1, with D unclear. Germline V CDR1 and CDR2: LNHNV, YYDKDF (reference sequence). The CDR3 totals 12 residues. CDR3 sequence reads: CATSRDGTEASF. As DNA, the CDR3 is TGTGCCACCAGCAGAGATGGAACTGAAGCTTCCTTT.